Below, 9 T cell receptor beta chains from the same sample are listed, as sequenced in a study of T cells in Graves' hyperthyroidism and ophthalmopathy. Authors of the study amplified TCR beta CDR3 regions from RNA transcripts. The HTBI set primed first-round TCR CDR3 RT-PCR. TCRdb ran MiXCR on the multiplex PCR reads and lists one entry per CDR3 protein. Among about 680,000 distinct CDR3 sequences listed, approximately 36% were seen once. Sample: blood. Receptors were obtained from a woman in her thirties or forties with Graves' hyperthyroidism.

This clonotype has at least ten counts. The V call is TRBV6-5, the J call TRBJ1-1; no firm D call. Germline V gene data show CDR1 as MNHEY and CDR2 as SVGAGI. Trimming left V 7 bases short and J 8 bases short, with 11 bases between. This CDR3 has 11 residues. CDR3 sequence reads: CASNRESEAFF. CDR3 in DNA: TGTGCCAGCAACCGGGAGAGCGAAGCTTTCTTT.

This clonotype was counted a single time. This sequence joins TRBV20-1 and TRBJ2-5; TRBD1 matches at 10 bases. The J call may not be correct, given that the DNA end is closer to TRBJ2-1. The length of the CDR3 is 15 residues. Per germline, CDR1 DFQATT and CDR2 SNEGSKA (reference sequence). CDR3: CSATGLDRGMYEQFF. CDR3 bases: TGCAGTGCCACAGGGCTGGACAGGGGGATGTATGAGCAGTTCTTC.

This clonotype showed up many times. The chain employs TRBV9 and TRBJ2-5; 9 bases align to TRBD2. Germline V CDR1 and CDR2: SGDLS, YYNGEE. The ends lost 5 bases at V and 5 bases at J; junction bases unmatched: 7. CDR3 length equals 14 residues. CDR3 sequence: CASSFSGGGETQYF. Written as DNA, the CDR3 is TGTGCCAGCAGTTTTAGCGGGGGCGGTGAGACCCAGTACTTC.

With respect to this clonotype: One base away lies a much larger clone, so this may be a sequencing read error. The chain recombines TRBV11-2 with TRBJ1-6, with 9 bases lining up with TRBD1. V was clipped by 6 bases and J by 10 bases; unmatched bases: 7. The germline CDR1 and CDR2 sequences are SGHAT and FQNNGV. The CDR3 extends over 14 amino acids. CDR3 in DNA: TGTGCCAGCAGAAAGGGACAGGGCTTGTCACCCCTCCACTTT. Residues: CASRKGQGLSPLHF.

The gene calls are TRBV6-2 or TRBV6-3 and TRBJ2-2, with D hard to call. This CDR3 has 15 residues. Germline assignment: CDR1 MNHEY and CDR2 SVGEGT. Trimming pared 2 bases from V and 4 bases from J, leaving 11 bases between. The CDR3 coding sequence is TGTGCCAGCAGTTACGATCGGAGCCCCACCGGGGAGCTGTTTTTT. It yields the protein CASSYDRSPTGELFF.

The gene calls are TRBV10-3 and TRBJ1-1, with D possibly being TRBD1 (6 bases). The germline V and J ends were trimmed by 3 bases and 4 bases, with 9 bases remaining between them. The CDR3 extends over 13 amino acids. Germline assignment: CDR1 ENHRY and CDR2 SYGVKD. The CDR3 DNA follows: TGTGCCATCAGTGAAAAGGGGGGCACTGAAGCTTTCTTT. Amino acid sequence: CAISEKGGTEAFF.

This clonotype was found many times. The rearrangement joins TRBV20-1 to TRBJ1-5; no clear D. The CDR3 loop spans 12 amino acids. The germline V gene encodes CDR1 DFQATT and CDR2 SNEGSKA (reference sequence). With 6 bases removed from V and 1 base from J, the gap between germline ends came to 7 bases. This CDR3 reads CSAGRSNQPQHF. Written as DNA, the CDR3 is TGCAGTGCAGGGAGGAGCAATCAGCCCCAGCATTTT.

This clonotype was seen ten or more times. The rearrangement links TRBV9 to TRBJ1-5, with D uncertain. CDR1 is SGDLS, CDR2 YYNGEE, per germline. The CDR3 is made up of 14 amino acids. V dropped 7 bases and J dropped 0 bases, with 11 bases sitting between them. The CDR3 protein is CASGSPYSNQPQHF. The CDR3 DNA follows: TGTGCCAGCGGATCGCCGTATAGCAATCAGCCCCAGCATTTT.

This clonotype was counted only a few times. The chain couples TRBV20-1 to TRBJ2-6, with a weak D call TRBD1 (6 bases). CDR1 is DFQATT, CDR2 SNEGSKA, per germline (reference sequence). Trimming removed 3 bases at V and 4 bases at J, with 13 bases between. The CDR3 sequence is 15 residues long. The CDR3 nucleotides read TGCAGTGCTAGTAGGGGGTTGGCAGGGGCCAACGTCCTGACTTTC. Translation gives CSASRGLAGANVLTF.